One and the same sample provided the 14 T cell receptor beta chains below, sequenced in a study of regulatory T cells in long-lasting Graves disease. The TCR beta library used iRepertoire HTBI primers with Arm-PCR amplification of CDR3. Using its own MiXCR run on the multiplex PCR reads, TCRdb lists one record per CDR3 protein. The table lists fewer than 400,000 distinct CDR3 sequences, more than 15% of them singletons, with approximately 35% in the top ten. Indicated time point: newly diagnosed GD, antithyroid drugs for less than 3 months. TCR sequences were obtained from RNA taken from PBMCs. Material: peripheral blood mononuclear cells (PBMCs), obtained at new diagnosis, from a patient treated with antithyroid drugs. The receptors shown here come from a female donor with Graves disease.

The table lists this clonotype with a few counts. This chain connects TRBV27 to TRBJ1-1, with unresolved D. Trimming took off 4 bases at V and 1 base at J, with 16 bases between the two ends. The CDR3 loop spans 16 amino acids. Per germline, CDR1 MNHEY and CDR2 SMNVEV (reference sequence). The CDR3 DNA sequence: TGTGCCAGCAGTTCGCGGACGCTGTATACGAACACTGAAGCTTTCTTT. It translates to CASSSRTLYTNTEAFF.

This clonotype occurred many times. This chain uses TRBV30 with TRBJ1-1, with 7 bases that match TRBD1. Trimming at V came to 3 bases and at J to 5 bases, leaving 9 bases not matched to a gene. Germline loops: CDR1 GTSNPN, CDR2 SVGIG (reference sequence). CDR3 length equals 14 residues. Here the CDR3 DNA reads TGTGCCTGGAGCCATGACAGGGATGTGACTGAAGCTTTCTTT. It specifies CAWSHDRDVTEAFF.

This clonotype was recorded at least ten times. The chain links TRBV6-5 to TRBJ2-5; no clear D. V lost 2 bases to trimming and J lost 4 bases, with 11 bases between them. CDR1 is MNHEY, CDR2 SVGAGI, per germline. CDR3 length: 14 amino acids. CDR3 sequence: CASSYKGLGETQYF. The CDR3 DNA reads as TGTGCCAGCAGTTACAAGGGCCTAGGAGAGACCCAGTACTTC.

This clonotype was counted many times. This chain links TRBV5-1 with TRBJ2-1, with 7 bases matching TRBD2. The V gene end was trimmed by 3 bases and the J gene end by 8 bases; junction bases not matched to a gene: 8. This CDR3 comprises 14 residues. CDR1 is SGHRS and CDR2 is YFSETQ in the germline V gene. CDR3 sequence: CASSYGLVRDEQFF. CDR3 nucleotide sequence: TGCGCCAGCAGCTACGGACTAGTCAGGGATGAGCAGTTCTTC.

The chain recombines TRBV4-1 with TRBJ2-7; D not certain. Looked up from germline, CDR1 is MGHRA and CDR2 is YSYEKL. The length of the CDR3 is 13 residues. Trimming left V 1 base short and J 7 bases short, with 11 bases between. CDR3 loop: CASSQVRPDEQYF. In DNA, the CDR3 is TGCGCCAGCAGCCAAGTAAGGCCGGATGAGCAGTACTTC.

The table lists this clonotype with many counts. The rearrangement joins TRBV20-1 to TRBJ1-3; D is perhaps TRBD1 (6 bases). CDR3 length: 15 residues. The germline V and J ends were trimmed by 0 bases and 1 base, with 10 bases remaining between them. Germline lookup yields CDR1 DFQATT and CDR2 SNEGSKA (reference sequence). The DNA for the CDR3 is TGCAGTGCTAGAGATGACAGGAGATCTGGAAACACCATATATTTT. Translating gives CSARDDRRSGNTIYF.

J is TRBJ2-5 and V is TRBV29-1; D is possibly TRBD2 (5 bases). CDR1 is SQVTM and CDR2 is ANQGSEA in the germline V gene. Trimming left V 3 bases short and J 5 bases short, with 13 bases between. The CDR3 consists of 13 residues. In DNA form, the CDR3 reads TGCAGCGTTGATTACGGCCGCGGGGAGACCCAGTACTTC. This gives the protein CSVDYGRGETQYF. The full variable domain, its missing parts supplied by reference TRBV29-1 and TRBJ2-5, is SAVISQKPSRDICQRGTSLTIQCQVDSQVTMMFWYRQQPGQSLTLIATANQGSEATYESGFVIDKFPISRPNLTFSTLTVSNMSPEDSSIYLCSVDYGRGETQYFGPGTRLLVL.

The table lists this clonotype with many counts. This chain joins TRBV30 and TRBJ2-3; 15 bases line up with TRBD2. The length of the CDR3 is 15 residues. Germline V gene lookup returns CDR1 GTSNPN and CDR2 SVGIG (reference sequence). The junction had 3 bases not matched to a gene; V was cut back by 2 bases and J by 6 bases. Here the CDR3 DNA reads TGTGCCTGGAGTTCTGGACTAGCGGGAGGGGATACGCAGTATTTT. Amino acids: CAWSSGLAGGDTQYF.

In DNA form, the CDR3 reads TGTGCCAGCAGTGACGGTAGTCAGCCCCAGCATTTT. Amino acid sequence: CASSDGSQPQHF. The chain links TRBV2 to TRBJ1-5; D remains unclear. Germline V gives CDR1 SNHLY, CDR2 FYNNEI. The CDR3 has 12 residues. The ends were cut back, 3 bases at V and 6 bases at J, with 6 bases in the middle.

This clonotype was seen at least ten times. This chain uses TRBV28 with TRBJ2-1, with a tentative D call TRBD2 (6 bases). The length of the CDR3 is 14 residues. Germline V gene data show CDR1 as MDHEN and CDR2 as SYDVKM. V dropped 7 bases and J dropped 2 bases, with 12 bases sitting between them. CDR3 sequence (DNA): TGTGCCAGCACCCGGGACTTTCCCTACAATGAGCAGTTCTTC. It specifies CASTRDFPYNEQFF.

V is TRBV9 and J is TRBJ2-3; 9 bases agree with TRBD2. Germline V gene sequence: CDR1 SGDLS, CDR2 YYNGEE. The CDR3 covers 15 residues. With 1 base clipped from V and 1 base from J, the junction kept 1 base outside the gene matches. DNA for the CDR3: TGTGCCAGCAGCGTAATAGCGGGGGGCACAGATACGCAGTATTTT. This translates into CASSVIAGGTDTQYF.

This clonotype was detected only a few times. The rearrangement links TRBV6-2 or TRBV6-3 to TRBJ1-1; TRBD1 matches at 8 bases. Germline V CDR1 and CDR2: MNHEY, SVGEGT. This CDR3 region has 14 residues. J was trimmed by 7 bases and V by 2 bases; bases with no gene match: 6. The CDR3 sequence: CASSYRTGQVEAFF. CDR3 bases: TGTGCCAGCAGTTACCGGACGGGACAGGTTGAAGCTTTCTTT.

To note about this clonotype: One base away lies a much larger clone, so this may be a sequencing read error. The chain employs TRBV11-3 and TRBJ2-1; D is ambiguous. This CDR3 has 16 residues. Germline V gene data show CDR1 as SGHNT and CDR2 as YENEEA. The CDR3 loop reads CASSPTAARRDNEQFF. In DNA form, the CDR3 reads TGCGCCAGCAGCCCCACTGCGGCCCGGCGCGACAATGAGCAGTTCTTC. Variable domain in full (rest from reference TRBV11-3 and TRBJ2-1): EAGVVQSPRYKIIEKKQPVAFWCNPISGHNTLYWYLQNLGQGPELLIRYENEEAVDDSQLPKDRFSAERLKGVDSTLKIQPAELGDSAVYLCASSPTAARRDNEQFFGPGTRLTVL.

The chain combines TRBV2 with TRBJ2-1, with a weak D call TRBD2 (6 bases). V was cut by 6 bases and J by 7 bases, with 16 bases left in between. CDR1 and CDR2 from the germline V gene are SNHLY and FYNNEI. The CDR3 loop spans 14 amino acids. The CDR3 nucleotides read TGTGCCAGCAGCCCTGCTAGCGCGGGGAATGAGCAGTTCTTC. It translates to CASSPASAGNEQFF.